This T cell receptor (beta chain) was sequenced in a study of T-cell reconstitution after alpha-beta-depleted transplantation in children. Unique molecular identifiers were used in preparing the TCRbeta library. TCRdb recomputed calls from the PCR reads with MiXCR, one row per CDR3 protein. The top ten clones hold over 4.5% of a sample with 400,000 to 500,000 distinct CDR3 sequences, approximately 11% of them seen once. This clonotype was observed a few times. CDR3 length: 14 residues. The germline gives CDR1 SGHTA, CDR2 FQGNSA. Losses at the gene ends were 3 bases for V and 3 bases for J; bases not matched to a gene: 3.

This material consisted of PBMCs from the stem cell graft donor, taken from the stem cell graft. The receptor was isolated from a human donor who donated a stem cell graft to a child with acute myeloid leukemia. This chain uses TRBV7-2 with TRBJ2-7; 9 bases are a match to TRBD1. This CDR3 reads CASSFGQGSYEQYV. In nucleotides, the CDR3 is TGTGCCAGCAGCTTTGGACAGGGGAGCTACGAGCAGTACGTC.